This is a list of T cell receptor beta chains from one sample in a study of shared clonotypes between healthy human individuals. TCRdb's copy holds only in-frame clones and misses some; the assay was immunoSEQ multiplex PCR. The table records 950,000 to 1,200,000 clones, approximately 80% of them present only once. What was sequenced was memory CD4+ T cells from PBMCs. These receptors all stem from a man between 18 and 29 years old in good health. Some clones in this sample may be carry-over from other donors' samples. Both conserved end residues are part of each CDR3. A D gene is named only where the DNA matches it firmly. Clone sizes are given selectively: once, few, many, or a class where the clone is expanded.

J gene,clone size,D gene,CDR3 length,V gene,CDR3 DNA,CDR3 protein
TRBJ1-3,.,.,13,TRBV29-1,TGCAGCGTTGACGGCAGGGCAGGAAACACCATATATTTT,CSVDGRAGNTIYF
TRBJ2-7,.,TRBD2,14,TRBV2,TGTGCCAGCAGCCCGGGACTAGCGGCTGGGGGGCAGTACTTC,CASSPGLAAGGQYF
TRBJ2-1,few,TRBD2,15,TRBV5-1,TGCGCCAGCAGCTTTAGTAGCGGGAGGGAAAATGAGCAGTTCTTC,CASSFSSGRENEQFF
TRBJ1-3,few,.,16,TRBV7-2,TGTGCCAGCAGCCCCGGGGGGGGCAGCTCTGGAAACACCATATATTTT,CASSPGGGSSGNTIYF
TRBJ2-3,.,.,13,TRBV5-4,TGTGCCAGCAGCTTCCCCCCGGCAGATACGCAGTATTTT,CASSFPPADTQYF
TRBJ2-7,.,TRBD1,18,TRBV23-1,TGCGCCAGCAGTCGGGAGTTTATTGGACGGGACAGGGATCACGAGCAGTACTTC,CASSREFIGRDRDHEQYF
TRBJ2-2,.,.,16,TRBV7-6,TGTGCCAGCAGCGACGGCACAGGGACGGGGACCGGGGAGCTGTTTTTT,CASSDGTGTGTGELFF
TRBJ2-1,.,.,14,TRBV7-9,TGTGCCAGCAGCGTATACCGGGGGAACAATGAGCAGTTCTTC,CASSVYRGNNEQFF
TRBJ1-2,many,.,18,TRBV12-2,TGTGCAAGTCGCTTAGTGCTGGAAAGCGGGACCGCCAACTATGGCTACACCTTC,CASRLVLESGTANYGYTF
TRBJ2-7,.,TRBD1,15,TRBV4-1,TGCGCCAGCAGTAACTCTGGGGACAGCTTCTACGAGCAGTACTTC,CASSNSGDSFYEQYF
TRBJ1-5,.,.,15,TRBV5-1,TGCGCCAGCAGCTTAGCAGGAGATCCGGGTCAGCCCCAGCATTTT,CASSLAGDPGQPQHF
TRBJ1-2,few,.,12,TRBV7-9,TGTGCCAGCAGCTTAAACAACTATGGCTACACCTTC,CASSLNNYGYTF
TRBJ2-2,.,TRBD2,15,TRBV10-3,TGTGCCATCAGTGAGTCACTAGCGGTGACCGGGGAGCTGTTTTTT,CAISESLAVTGELFF
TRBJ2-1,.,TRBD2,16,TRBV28,TGTGCCAGCAGTTTCTGGACTAGCGGGAGTACGAATGAGCAGTTCTTC,CASSFWTSGSTNEQFF
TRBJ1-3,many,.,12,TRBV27,TGTGCCAGCAGGGGCTCTGGAAACACCATATATTTT,CASRGSGNTIYF
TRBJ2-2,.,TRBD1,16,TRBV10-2,TGCGCCAGCAGTGTACAGGGGGCCTTGATTGCCGGGGAGCTGTTTTTT,CASSVQGALIAGELFF
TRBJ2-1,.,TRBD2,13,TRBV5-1,TGCGCCAGCAGCCGGGGGGTCTACAATGAGCAGTTCTTC,CASSRGVYNEQFF
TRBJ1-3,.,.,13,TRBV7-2,TGTGCCAGCAGCTTAGGAGAAGGGACAACAATATATTTT,CASSLGEGTTIYF
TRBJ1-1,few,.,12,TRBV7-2,TGTGCCAGCAGCTATCGAGTAACTGAAGCTTTCTTT,CASSYRVTEAFF
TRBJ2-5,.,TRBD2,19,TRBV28,TGTGCCAGCAGTCCTCAGGACAGGGGACTAGCGGGGTACCAAGAGACCCAGTACTTC,CASSPQDRGLAGYQETQYF
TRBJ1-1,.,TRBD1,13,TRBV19,TGTGCCAGTAGTACTCCCGGGACAGGGTGGGCTTTCTTT,CASSTPGTGWAFF
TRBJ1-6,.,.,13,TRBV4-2,TGTGCCAGCAGACTTGGACAGAACTCACCCCTCCACTTT,CASRLGQNSPLHF
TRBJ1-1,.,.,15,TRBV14,TGTGCCAGCCGAAGCCTGGGTCCGATGAACACTGAAGCTTTCTTT,CASRSLGPMNTEAFF
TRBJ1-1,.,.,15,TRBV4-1,TGCGCCAGCAGCCAAGGATGGGGCGCGAATACTGAAGCTTTCTTT,CASSQGWGANTEAFF
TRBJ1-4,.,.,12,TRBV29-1,TGCAGCGTTGAAGAGCCGGGGGGGAAACTGTTTTTT,CSVEEPGGKLFF
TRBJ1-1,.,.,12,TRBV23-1,TGCGCCAGCAGCCCTCCGGACACTGAAGCTTTCTTT,CASSPPDTEAFF
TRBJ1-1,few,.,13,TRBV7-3,TGTGCCAGCAGCTTGACGGAGGGTACTGAAGCTTTCTTT,CASSLTEGTEAFF
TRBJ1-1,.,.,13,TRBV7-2,TGTGCCAGCAGCCCCGACAAGAACACTGAAGCTTTCTTT,CASSPDKNTEAFF
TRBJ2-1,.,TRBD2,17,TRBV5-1,TGCGCCAGCAGCTATGGACTAGCGGGAGCCGCCTACAATGAGCAGTTCTTC,CASSYGLAGAAYNEQFF
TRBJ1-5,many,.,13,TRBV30,TGTGCCTGGACCCGGGACCTCAATCAGCCCCAGCATTTT,CAWTRDLNQPQHF
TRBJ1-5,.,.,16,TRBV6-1,TGTGCCAGCAGTGATTCTCCACCCGGAAGGTTTCAGCCCCAGCATTTT,CASSDSPPGRFQPQHF
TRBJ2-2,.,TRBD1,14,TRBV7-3,TGTGCCAGCAGCTCATTACAGGGGGCCGGGGAGCTGTTTTTT,CASSSLQGAGELFF
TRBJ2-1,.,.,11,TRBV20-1,TGCAGTAATTTAGCTTACAATGAGCAGTTCTTC,CSNLAYNEQFF
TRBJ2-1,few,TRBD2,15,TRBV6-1,TGTGCCAGCAGTGATAATAGCGGGGGGAGGGATGAGCAGTTCTTC,CASSDNSGGRDEQFF
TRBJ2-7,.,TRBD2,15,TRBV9,TGTGCCAGCAGCTTCCATGGACTAGCGGGACGGGAGCAGTACTTC,CASSFHGLAGREQYF
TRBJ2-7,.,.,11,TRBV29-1,TGCAGCGTTGAAGATTCAACGACCGAGTACTTC,CSVEDSTTEYF
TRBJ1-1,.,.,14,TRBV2,TGTGCCAGCAGTGACAGGTCCAGAGCCACTGAAGCTTTCTTT,CASSDRSRATEAFF
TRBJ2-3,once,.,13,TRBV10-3,TGTGCCATTACAAGAGGTTACACAGATACGCAGTATTTT,CAITRGYTDTQYF
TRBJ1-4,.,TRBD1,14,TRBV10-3,TGTGCCATCAGTATGACAGGGCGAGATGAAAAACTGTTTTTT,CAISMTGRDEKLFF
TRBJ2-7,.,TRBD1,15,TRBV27,TGTGCCAGCAGTCCAACCGGGACAGGAAACTACGAGCAGTACTTC,CASSPTGTGNYEQYF
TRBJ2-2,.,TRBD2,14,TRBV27,TGTGCCAGCGGGAGACTAGCTGCCACCGGGGAGCTGTTTTTT,CASGRLAATGELFF